This T cell receptor (beta chain) was retrieved from a study of blood T cell repertoires in COVID-19. Study as a whole: Sites in the United States, Italy and Spain provided acute and convalescent COVID-19 samples. PBMCs, B-cell-depleted T cells, or T cells were the source of the cDNA or gDNA that made up the material.

Source study methods: Cell counts per sample came from amplifying reference gene primers. The protocol was immunoSEQ multiplex PCR, while the TCRdb copy is restricted to in-frame clones and leaves out a portion. The V and J calls and clone size come from that table; D and trimming were worked out from the DNA. Seen here are around 100,000 clones, 70% to 80% observed once, and the top ten hold 31%. The CDR3 loop spans 17 amino acids. The trim removed 6 bases at V and 2 bases at J, leaving 9 bases unmatched. Germline CDR1 MNHEY, CDR2 SVGEGT. The gene calls are TRBV6-2 or TRBV6-3 and TRBJ2-5, with TRBD2 identical over 13 bases. Material for sequencing was peripheral blood. This TCR was sampled from a man aged 70-80 years with active or convalescent COVID-19. The CDR3 spells CASSLGGTSGIQETQYF. For the CDR3, the DNA is TGTGCCAGCAGCCTCGGAGGGACTAGCGGGATTCAAGAGACCCAGTACTTC.